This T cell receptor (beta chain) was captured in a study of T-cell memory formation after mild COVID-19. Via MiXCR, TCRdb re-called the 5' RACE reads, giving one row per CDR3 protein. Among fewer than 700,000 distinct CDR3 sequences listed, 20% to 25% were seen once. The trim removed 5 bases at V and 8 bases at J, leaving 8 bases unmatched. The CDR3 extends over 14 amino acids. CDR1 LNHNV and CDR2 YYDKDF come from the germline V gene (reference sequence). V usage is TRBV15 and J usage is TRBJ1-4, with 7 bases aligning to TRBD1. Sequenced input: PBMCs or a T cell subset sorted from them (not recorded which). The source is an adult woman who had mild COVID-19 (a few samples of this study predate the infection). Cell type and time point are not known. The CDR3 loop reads CATSRTGGGEKLFF. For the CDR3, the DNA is TGTGCCACCAGCCGGACAGGAGGGGGAGAAAAACTGTTTTTT.